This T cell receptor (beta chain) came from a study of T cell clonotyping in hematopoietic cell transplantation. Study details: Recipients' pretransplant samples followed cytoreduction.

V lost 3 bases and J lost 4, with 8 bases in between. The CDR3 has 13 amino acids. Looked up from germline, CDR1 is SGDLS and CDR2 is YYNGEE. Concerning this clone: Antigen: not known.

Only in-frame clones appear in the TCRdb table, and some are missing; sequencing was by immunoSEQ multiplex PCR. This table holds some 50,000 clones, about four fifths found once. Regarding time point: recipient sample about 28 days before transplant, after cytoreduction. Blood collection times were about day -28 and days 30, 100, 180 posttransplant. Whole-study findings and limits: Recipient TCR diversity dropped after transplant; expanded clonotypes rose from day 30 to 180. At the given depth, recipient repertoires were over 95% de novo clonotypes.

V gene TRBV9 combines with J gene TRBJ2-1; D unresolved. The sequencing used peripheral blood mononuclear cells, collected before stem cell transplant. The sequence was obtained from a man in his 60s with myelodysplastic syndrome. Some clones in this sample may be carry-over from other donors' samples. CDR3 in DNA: TGTGCCAGCAGCGCAGCCCCATACAATGAGCAGTTCTTC. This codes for CASSAAPYNEQFF. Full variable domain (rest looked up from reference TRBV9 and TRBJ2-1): DSGVTQTPKHLITATGQRVTLRCSPRSGDLSVYWYQQSLDQGLQFLIQYYNGEERAKGNILERFSAQQFPDLHSELNLSSLELGDSALYFCASSAAPYNEQFFGPGTRLTVL.